This T cell receptor beta chain emerged from a study of blood T cells in healthy people across ages. Study-level points and caveats: Per million T cells, the diversity of TCR beta decreased roughly linearly as age advanced. Long-lived donors had more naive CD4+ cells and higher diversity than aged donors.

This clonotype was counted between two and nine times. Its antigen is undetermined. Alongside a J-beta primer mix, a sample-barcoded 5' primer served in a second PCR lasting about 7 to 11 cycles. Each of the cDNA molecules was tagged by a template-switch adaptor with 12 random nucleotides. TCRdb independently ran MiXCR on the 5' RACE reads; one entry per CDR3 protein. The sample lists over 600,000 distinct CDR3 sequences, about 43% occurring once. The sample consisted of blood. The sequence was obtained from a man aged 80 or over in good health.

CDR3 nucleotides: TGTGCTAGTGGTTCAAAGGGACGGCACATTTCCTACGAGCAGTACTTC. Amino acids: CASGSKGRHISYEQYF. The V gene is TRBV12-5, the J gene TRBJ2-7; D is tentatively TRBD1 or TRBD2 (5 bases each). The CDR3 covers 16 residues. V was cut by 4 bases and J by 1 base, with 17 bases left in between. From germline, CDR1 is LGHNT and CDR2 FRNRAP.